This T cell receptor beta chain is drawn from a study of tumor-infiltrating lymphocytes in oesophageal squamous cell carcinoma. With respect to this clonotype: This may stem from a read error, because a much larger clone lies one nucleotide away. It is likely a read error, because the conserved phenylalanine at the end of the CDR3 is missing.

In germline, CDR1 is SGHAT, CDR2 FQNNGV. This CDR3 comprises 15 residues. TCRdb called the PCR reads again in MiXCR, with one record for every CDR3 protein. The table has 10,000 to 15,000 distinct CDR3 sequences, 54% seen once. The chain combines TRBV11-2 with TRBJ1-1; TRBD1 agrees at 7 bases. The J call may be incorrect, as the DNA end agrees better with TRBJ1-3. Input material: esophageal tumor tissue. The sequence was obtained from a female donor with esophageal squamous cell carcinoma. DNA for the CDR3: TGTGCCAGCAGCTTATCAGGGGGTCCTCCAAACACCATATATGTT. Its protein product is CASSLSGGPPNTIYV.